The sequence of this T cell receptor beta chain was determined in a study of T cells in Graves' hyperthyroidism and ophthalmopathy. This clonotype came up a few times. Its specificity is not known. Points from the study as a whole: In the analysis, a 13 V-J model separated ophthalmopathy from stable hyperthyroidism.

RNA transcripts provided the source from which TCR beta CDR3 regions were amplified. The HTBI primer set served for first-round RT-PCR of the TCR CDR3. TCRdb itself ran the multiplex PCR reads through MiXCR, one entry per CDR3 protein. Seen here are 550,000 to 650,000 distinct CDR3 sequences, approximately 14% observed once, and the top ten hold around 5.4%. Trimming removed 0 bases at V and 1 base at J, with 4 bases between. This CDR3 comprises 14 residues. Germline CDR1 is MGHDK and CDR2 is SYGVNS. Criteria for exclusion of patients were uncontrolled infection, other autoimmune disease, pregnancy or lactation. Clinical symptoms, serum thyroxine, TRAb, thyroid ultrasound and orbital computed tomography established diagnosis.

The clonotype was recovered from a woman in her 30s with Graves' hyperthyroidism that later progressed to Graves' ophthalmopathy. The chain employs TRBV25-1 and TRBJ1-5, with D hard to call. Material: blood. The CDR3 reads CASSEYGSNQPQHF. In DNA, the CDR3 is TGTGCCAGCAGTGAATATGGGAGCAATCAGCCCCAGCATTTT.